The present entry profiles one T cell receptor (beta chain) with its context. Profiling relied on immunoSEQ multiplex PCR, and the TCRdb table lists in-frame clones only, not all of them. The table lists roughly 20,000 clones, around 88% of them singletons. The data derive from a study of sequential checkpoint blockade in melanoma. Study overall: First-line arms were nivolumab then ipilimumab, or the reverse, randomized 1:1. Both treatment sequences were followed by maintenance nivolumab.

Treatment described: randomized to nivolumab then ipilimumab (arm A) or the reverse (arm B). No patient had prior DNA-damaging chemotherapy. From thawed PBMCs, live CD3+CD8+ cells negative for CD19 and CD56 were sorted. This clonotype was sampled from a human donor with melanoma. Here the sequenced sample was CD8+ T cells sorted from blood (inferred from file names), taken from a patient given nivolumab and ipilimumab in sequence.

The CDR3 bases are TGTGCCAGCAGATCAGGGATCACCTACGAGCAGTACTTC. Protein sequence: CASRSGITYEQYF. V and J are TRBV7-9 and TRBJ2-7; possible D gene TRBD1, 5 bases. CDR1 and CDR2 from the germline V gene are SEHNR and FQNEAQ (reference sequence). V lost 6 bases and J 2 bases, leaving 11 bases between the germline ends. CDR3 length: 13 residues.